A selection of T cell receptor beta chains follows, all from one sample in a study of CD8+ T cells in alopecia areata. The method was immunoSEQ multiplex PCR; TCRdb's version includes in-frame clones alone and lacks a portion of them. The sample lists hundreds of thousands of clones, about two thirds occurring once. The source material was CD4+ T cells sorted from blood, sampled at week 0. These receptors were collected from a human donor with alopecia areata. The CDR3 runs from the conserved cysteine through the conserved F or W. A D gene is named only where the DNA matches it firmly. Clone size is given for some rows only: seen once, a few or many times, or a class if the clone is expanded.

d_call j_call v_call clone_size cdr3_nt cdr3_aa
- TRBJ1-5 TRBV5-1 few TGCGCCAGCAGCCCGGACGCGACGGGGAATCAGCCCCAGCATTTT CASSPDATGNQPQHF
- TRBJ2-7 TRBV20-1 - TGCAGTGCTAGGGGTAGGCACGAGCAGTACTTC CSARGRHEQYF
- TRBJ1-6 TRBV6-5 - TGTGCCAGCAGTCCTGCGGGGTCACCCCTCCACTTT CASSPAGSPLHF
- TRBJ1-1 TRBV10-3 - TGTGCCATCAAGACGAACACTGAAGCTTTCTTT CAIKTNTEAFF
TRBD1 TRBJ1-4 TRBV30 - TGTGCCTGGACGCCGGGACAGGGGAGAGAAAAACTGTTTTTT CAWTPGQGREKLFF
- TRBJ1-5 TRBV6-6 - TGTGCCAGCAGCATTGGGGGGGCGAGCAATCAGCCCCAGCATTTT CASSIGGASNQPQHF
TRBD1 TRBJ2-7 TRBV7-9 - TGTGCCAGCAGCCAAATACAGGGGGTCTCCTACGAGCAGTACTTC CASSQIQGVSYEQYF
- TRBJ2-5 TRBV30 - TGTGCCTGGAGTGATAGCTTAGCGGAGACCCAGTACTTC CAWSDSLAETQYF
- TRBJ2-5 TRBV14 - TGTGCCAGCAGCCTCTGGGGGGCCCACCAAGAGACCCAGTACTTC CASSLWGAHQETQYF
- TRBJ1-5 TRBV29-1 - TGCAGCGTACGGGACACCCTTAGCAATCAGCCCCAGCATTTT CSVRDTLSNQPQHF
TRBD1 TRBJ1-2 TRBV27 - TGTGCCAGCTCCCCTGGGGACAGGGGAAGGATAGGCTACACCTTC CASSPGDRGRIGYTF
TRBD1 TRBJ2-3 TRBV29-1 - TGCAGCGTTGAAGATGGGACAGGTAGCACGCAGTATTTT CSVEDGTGSTQYF
- TRBJ1-6 TRBV9 - TGTGCCAGCAGCGCCCGGAGGAGGAGCTCCTATAATTCACCCCTCCACTTT CASSARRRSSYNSPLHF
TRBD1 TRBJ2-3 TRBV10-3 - TGTGCCATCAGAGCAACCCGGGACAGGGTCACAGATACGCAGTATTTT CAIRATRDRVTDTQYF
- TRBJ1-2 TRBV30 - TGTGCCTGGAGTGTTTCCGCCTATGGCTACACCTTC CAWSVSAYGYTF
TRBD2 TRBJ2-3 TRBV19 - TGTGCCAGTAGTAGACTAGCGGGGGCCTTCACAGATACGCAGTATTTT CASSRLAGAFTDTQYF
- TRBJ2-5 TRBV11-2 - TGTGCCAGCAGCTGGGCTCTGGCCGGCGCGGAGACCCAGTACTTC CASSWALAGAETQYF
- TRBJ1-1 TRBV30 - TGTGCCTGGAGTCGGTGGGTTGAAGCTTTCTTT CAWSRWVEAFF
- TRBJ1-2 TRBV2 few TGTGCCAGCAGTGAGGGGGTTTATGGCTACACCTTC CASSEGVYGYTF
- TRBJ2-5 TRBV29-1 - TGCAGCGTTGCTGTAGCAGGACCGGGGGAGACCCAGTACTTC CSVAVAGPGETQYF
TRBD1 TRBJ1-4 TRBV29-1 - TGCAGCGCCGGCCTACAGGGGGGAATACTGTTTTTT CSAGLQGGILFF
- TRBJ1-2 TRBV6-5 - TGTGCCAGCACCAACTACTATGGCTACACCTTC CASTNYYGYTF
- TRBJ1-6 TRBV4-3 - TGCGCCAGCAGCCAAGCGAAGCCTTCCCCAAGCTCCTATAATTCACCCCTCCACTTT CASSQAKPSPSSYNSPLHF
- TRBJ2-6 TRBV4-2 - TGTGCCAGCAGCCAAGGCTACAGGGCTGGGGCCAACGTCCTGACTTTC CASSQGYRAGANVLTF
- TRBJ2-5 TRBV30 - TGTGCCTGGAGTAGCCCCCCGACCCAGTACTTC CAWSSPPTQYF
TRBD1 TRBJ2-5 TRBV29-1 - TGCAGCGGACGGACAGGTGCAGAGACCCAGTACTTC CSGRTGAETQYF
- TRBJ2-7 TRBV6-5 few TGTGCCAGCAGCCGACTAATAAGGGCTGGAGAGCAGTACTTC CASSRLIRAGEQYF
- TRBJ2-7 TRBV4-3 - TGCGCCAGCAGCCAAGAAGGGACAACTACCTACGAGCAGTACTTC CASSQEGTTTYEQYF
- TRBJ2-3 TRBV7-9 - TGTGCCAGCAACACAGATACGCAGTATTTT CASNTDTQYF
- TRBJ1-2 TRBV5-1 - TGCGCCAGCAGCTTGGCCACGGAATACTATGGCTACACCTTC CASSLATEYYGYTF
- TRBJ2-3 TRBV10-3 - TGTGCCATCAGTGAATCTAGGGATACGCAGTATTTT CAISESRDTQYF